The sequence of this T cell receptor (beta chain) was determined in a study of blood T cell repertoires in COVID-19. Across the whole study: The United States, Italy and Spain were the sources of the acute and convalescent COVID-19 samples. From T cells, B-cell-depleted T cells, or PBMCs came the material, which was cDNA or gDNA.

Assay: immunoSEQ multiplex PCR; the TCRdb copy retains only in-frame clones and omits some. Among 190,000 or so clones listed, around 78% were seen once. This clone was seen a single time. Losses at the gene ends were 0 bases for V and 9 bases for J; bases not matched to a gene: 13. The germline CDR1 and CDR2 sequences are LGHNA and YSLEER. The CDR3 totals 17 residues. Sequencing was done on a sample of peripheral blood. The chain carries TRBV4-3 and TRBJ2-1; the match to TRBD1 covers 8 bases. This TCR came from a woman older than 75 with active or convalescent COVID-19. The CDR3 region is CASSQDAIGQGRGEQFF. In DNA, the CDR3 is TGCGCCAGCAGCCAAGATGCTATCGGACAGGGTCGTGGTGAGCAGTTCTTC.